This T cell receptor (beta chain) was documented in a study of cytomegalovirus exposure and HLA in healthy donors. 13 Jbeta primers and 60 Vbeta primers were used for the PCR. Assay used: immunoSEQ multiplex PCR; TCRdb lists only in-frame clones, some missing. Among roughly 170,000 clones listed, 80% were seen once. Losses at the gene ends were 5 bases for V and 1 base for J; bases not matched to a gene: 4. Germline CDR1 reads LNHDA; CDR2 reads SQIVND (reference sequence). This CDR3 is 14 amino acids long. Study-wide points: Later on, a genetic analysis was performed. It linked a missense variant in DCLRE1C with V- and J-gene trimming of TCR beta. For most TCR beta V segments, an earlier analysis put the productive rate at about 87% or about 30% of the time. Altogether, 164 TCR beta chains were recorded as cytomegalovirus-associated. What a later analysis showed was that several of the most significant clusters appeared linked to common viral pathogens.

Note on this clone: Its matching antigen is unknown.

Source material: PBMCs. The chain couples TRBV19 to TRBJ2-5, with 7 bases aligning to TRBD1. The source of this sequence is a man aged 25 to 40 in good health and CMV-seronegative. CDR3 amino acids: CASSVTGVQETQYF. CDR3 coding DNA: TGTGCCAGTAGTGTCACAGGGGTCCAAGAGACCCAGTACTTC. The variable domain in full, completed from reference TRBV19 and TRBJ2-5, reads DGGITQSPKYLFRKEGQNVTLSCEQNLNHDAMYWYRQDPGQGLRLIYYSQIVNDFQKGDIAEGYSVSREKKESFPLTVTSAQKNPTAFYLCASSVTGVQETQYFGPGTRLLVL.